This is a list of T cell receptor beta chains from one sample in a study of blood T cell dynamics during melanoma immunotherapy. Profiling relied on immunoSEQ multiplex PCR, and the TCRdb table lists in-frame clones only, not all of them. Of 15,000 to 20,000 clones listed, about 80% are singletons. Sample: blood, taken from a patient treated with checkpoint blockade. The source is a human donor with melanoma. Both conserved end residues are part of each CDR3. Clone sizes are given selectively: once, few, many, or a class where the clone is expanded.

.	TRBV10-2	TRBJ1-3	CASSESGGLGTIYF
.	TRBV7-6	TRBJ2-1	CASSKDVYEQFF
.	TRBV6-5	TRBJ2-3	CASRTGRPSADTQYF
.	TRBV27	TRBJ2-7	CASSFRGGSEQYF
.	TRBV30	TRBJ1-1	CASRIQRTRNTEAFF
.	TRBV19	TRBJ2-1	CASSRTSGSAYNEQFF
.	TRBV28	.	CASRQPGQAYEQYF
.	TRBV11-2	TRBJ1-1	CASSQAGVLTEAFF
.	TRBV2	TRBJ2-1	CASLASENNEQFF
once	TRBV7-2	TRBJ2-2	CASNRGASGTSTGELFF
.	TRBV7-2	TRBJ2-1	CASSLASTGKVEQFF
few	TRBV9	TRBJ2-3	CASSVGISGADTQYF
.	TRBV5-4	TRBJ2-7	CASSFSDEQYF
.	TRBV5-1	TRBJ2-1	CASSYDGGKYNEQFF
.	TRBV7-6	TRBJ2-5	CASSLASEGRGTQYF
.	TRBV19	TRBJ1-3	CASSVQGSGNTIYF
.	TRBV5-5	TRBJ1-5	CASSHLTGGGNQPQHF
.	TRBV13	TRBJ2-7	CASSLGLIWQATGYEQYF
.	TRBV28	TRBJ2-3	CASSLTGSSRGTDTQYF
.	TRBV30	TRBJ2-2	CAWSVLAGPTGELFF
.	TRBV10-3	TRBJ1-6	CAISEPGGRSPLHF
.	TRBV5-4	TRBJ2-5	CASSPVGQETQYF
.	TRBV9	TRBJ2-5	CASSVTSGGETQYF
.	TRBV11-1	TRBJ2-3	CASSRRTGSSSTDTQYF
once	TRBV27	TRBJ2-3	CASSLGASRADTQYF
.	TRBV6-1	TRBJ2-3	CASRSSWSTDTQYF
.	TRBV6-1	TRBJ1-1	CASSGTENTEAFF
.	TRBV7-9	TRBJ1-2	CASSFADRSPRYGYTF
.	TRBV4-3	TRBJ2-3	CASSQEGGSIDTQYF
.	TRBV29-1	TRBJ2-2	CSVRTGGTGELFF
.	TRBV9	TRBJ2-2	CASSVTGNTGELFF
.	TRBV13	TRBJ2-7	CASSEGRVYEQYF
.	TRBV19	TRBJ2-7	CASSFSLGGYEQYF
once	TRBV21-1	TRBJ2-3	CASSKGLAGITDTQYF
.	TRBV28	TRBJ2-6	CASSFTGSGANVLTF
.	TRBV5-1	TRBJ2-3	CASSAGQGASDTQYF
.	TRBV7-2	TRBJ1-1	CASSHSIKSTEAFF
.	TRBV4-3	TRBJ1-3	CASSHPVGGTGNTIYF
.	TRBV4-3	TRBJ2-1	CASSQGGRVAYNEQFF
once	TRBV11-3	TRBJ2-2	CASSPTAWTGELFF
.	TRBV9	TRBJ1-2	CASTSWDRGSSSGYTF
.	TRBV7-2	TRBJ2-7	CASSSSGLNYEQYF
.	TRBV4-3	TRBJ1-6	CASSQDWPSSYNSPLHF
.	TRBV7-3	TRBJ2-3	CASSPGGATQYF
few	TRBV10-3	TRBJ1-2	CAISDREVSGYTF
.	TRBV10-2	TRBJ2-1	CASSEPLRLRGRAHEQFF
.	TRBV7-9	TRBJ2-5	CASSERDSQETQYF
.	TRBV9	TRBJ1-5	CASSVVMGSRQPQHF
.	TRBV7-2	TRBJ2-7	CASSSARRTGTGFLEQYF